This TCR beta chain was documented in a study of blood T cell repertoires in COVID-19. Study summary: COVID-19 samples from acute and convalescent phases originated in the United States, Italy and Spain.

TCRdb's table, derived via immunoSEQ multiplex PCR, lists solely in-frame clones and lacks some. The sample includes around 58,000 clones, approximately 90% seen only once; the top ten take approximately 15%. This clone was counted a few times. Trimming took 0 bases from V and 6 from J, leaving 13 bases between them. CDR3 length: 15 amino acids. The germline gives CDR1 KGHSH, CDR2 LQKENI. The TCR comes from a human donor with active COVID-19. The donor label of this sample is uncertain. The rearrangement uses TRBV18 and TRBJ2-3, with D perhaps matching TRBD1 (6 bases). Sample: peripheral blood. The CDR3 DNA reads as TGTGCCAGCTCACCACCTATGGGGGCCGTTGATACGCAGTATTTT. This codes for CASSPPMGAVDTQYF.